The count of the clone carrying this T cell receptor (beta chain) is one. The method was immunoSEQ multiplex PCR; TCRdb's version includes in-frame clones alone and lacks a portion of them. The sample shows 300,000 to 400,000 clones, around 87% of them seen only once. The sample comes from a study of blood T cell repertoires in COVID-19. Turning to the study itself: Nucleic acid was either cDNA or gDNA, and it came from T cells, B-cell-depleted T cells, or PBMCs.

This CDR3 has 16 amino acids. Germline V gene lookup returns CDR1 LGHDT and CDR2 YNNKEL (reference sequence). Trimming took off 0 bases at V and 2 bases at J, with 13 bases between the two ends. The specimen sequenced was peripheral blood. The TCR originated in a woman aged 60-75 years with COVID-19, enrolled during active disease. This chain joins TRBV3-1 (or the pseudogene TRBV3-2) and TRBJ2-5; possibly TRBD2 for D (6 bases). In DNA form, the CDR3 reads TGTGCCAGCAGCCAAGATCGAGCGGGCCGTCAAGAGACCCAGTACTTC. Amino acids: CASSQDRAGRQETQYF.